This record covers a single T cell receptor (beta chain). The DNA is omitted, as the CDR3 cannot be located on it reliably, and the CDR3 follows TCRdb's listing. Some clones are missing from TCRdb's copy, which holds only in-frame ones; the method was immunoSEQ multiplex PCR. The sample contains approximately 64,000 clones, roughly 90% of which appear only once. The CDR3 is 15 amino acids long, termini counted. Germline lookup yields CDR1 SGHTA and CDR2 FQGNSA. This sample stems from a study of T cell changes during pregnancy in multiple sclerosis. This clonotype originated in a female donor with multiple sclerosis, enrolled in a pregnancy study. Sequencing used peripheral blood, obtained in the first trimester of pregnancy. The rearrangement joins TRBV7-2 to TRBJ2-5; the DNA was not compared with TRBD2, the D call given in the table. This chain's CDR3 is CASSTSVRESETQYF.